The source of this TCR beta chain is a study of CD8 T cells in ankylosing spondylitis. This clonotype was detected many times. Antigen unknown. The length of the CDR3 is 16 residues. Germline V lookup: CDR1 DFQATT, CDR2 SNEGSKA (reference sequence). Trimming took 4 bases from V and 4 from J; bases not matched to a gene: 14. TCRdb analysed the 5' RACE reads with MiXCR anew, one entry per CDR3 protein. The top ten clones hold approximately 7.8% of a sample with about 160,000 distinct CDR3 sequences, 15% to 20% of them seen once. General study results and limits: In synovial fluid and blood from reactive arthritis, some motif variants were previously reported.

V and J are TRBV20-1 and TRBJ2-3; 7 nucleotides align to TRBD2. The receptor comes from a male donor with ankylosing spondylitis or in good health (not recorded which). The specimen sequenced was blood, either unsorted or a sorted T cell fraction (not recorded which). The CDR3 reads CSAKLGGRGQADTQYF. For the CDR3, the DNA is TGCAGTGCTAAACTGGGGGGGAGGGGTCAGGCAGATACGCAGTATTTT.